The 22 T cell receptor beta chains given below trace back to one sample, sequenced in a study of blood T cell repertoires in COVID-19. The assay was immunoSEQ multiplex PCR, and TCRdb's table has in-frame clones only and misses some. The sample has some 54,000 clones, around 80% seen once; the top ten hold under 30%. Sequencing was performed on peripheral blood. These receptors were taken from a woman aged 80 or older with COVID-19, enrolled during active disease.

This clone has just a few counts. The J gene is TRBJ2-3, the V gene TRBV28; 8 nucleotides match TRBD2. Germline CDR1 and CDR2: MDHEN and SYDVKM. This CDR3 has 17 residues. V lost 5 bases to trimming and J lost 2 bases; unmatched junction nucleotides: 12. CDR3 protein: CASSPLPTSGFTDTQYF. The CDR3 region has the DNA TGTGCCAGCAGTCCCCTACCCACTAGCGGATTCACAGATACGCAGTATTTT. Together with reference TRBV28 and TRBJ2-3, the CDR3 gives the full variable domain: DVKVTQSSRYLVKRTGEKVFLECVQDMDHENMFWYRQDPGLGLRLIYFSYDVKMKEKGDIPEGYSVSREKKERFSLILESASTNQTSMYLCASSPLPTSGFTDTQYFGPGTRLTVL.

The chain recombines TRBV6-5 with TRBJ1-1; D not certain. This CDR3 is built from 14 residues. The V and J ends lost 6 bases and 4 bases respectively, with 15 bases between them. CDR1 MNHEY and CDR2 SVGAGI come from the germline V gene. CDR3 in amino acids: CASRFSGKGTEAFF. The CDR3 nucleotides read TGTGCCAGCAGATTCTCCGGGAAGGGCACTGAAGCTTTCTTT.

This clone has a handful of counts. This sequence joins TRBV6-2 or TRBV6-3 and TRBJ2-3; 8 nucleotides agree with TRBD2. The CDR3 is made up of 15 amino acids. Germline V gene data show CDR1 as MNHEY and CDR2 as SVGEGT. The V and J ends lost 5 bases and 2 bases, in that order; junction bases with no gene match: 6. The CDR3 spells CASSRTSGYTDTQYF. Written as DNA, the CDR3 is TGTGCCAGCAGTCGTACTAGCGGCTACACAGATACGCAGTATTTT.

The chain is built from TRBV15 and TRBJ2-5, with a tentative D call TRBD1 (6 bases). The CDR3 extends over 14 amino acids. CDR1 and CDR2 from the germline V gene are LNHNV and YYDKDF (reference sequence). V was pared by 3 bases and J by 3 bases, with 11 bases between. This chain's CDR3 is CATSRGDNKETQYF. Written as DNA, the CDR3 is TGTGCCACCAGCAGGGGGGACAACAAAGAGACCCAGTACTTC.

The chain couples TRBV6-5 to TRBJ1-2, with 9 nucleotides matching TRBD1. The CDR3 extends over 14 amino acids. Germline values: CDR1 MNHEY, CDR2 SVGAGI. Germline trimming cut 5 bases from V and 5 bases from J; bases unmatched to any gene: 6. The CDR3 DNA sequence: TGTGCCAGCAGTCATCCGGGACAGGGTTATGGCTACACCTTC. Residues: CASSHPGQGYGYTF.

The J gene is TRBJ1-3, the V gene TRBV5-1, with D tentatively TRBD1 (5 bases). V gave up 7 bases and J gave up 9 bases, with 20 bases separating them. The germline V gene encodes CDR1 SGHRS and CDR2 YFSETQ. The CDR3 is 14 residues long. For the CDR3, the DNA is TGCGCCAGCCTTTTTTCTCCGGGGGTCGGCACCATATATTTT. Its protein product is CASLFSPGVGTIYF. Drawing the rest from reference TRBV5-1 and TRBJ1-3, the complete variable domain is KAGVTQTPRYLIKTRGQQVTLSCSPISGHRSVSWYQQTPGQGLQFLFEYFSETQRNKGNFPGRFSGRQFSNSRSEMNVSTLELGDSALYLCASLFSPGVGTIYFGEGSWLTVV.

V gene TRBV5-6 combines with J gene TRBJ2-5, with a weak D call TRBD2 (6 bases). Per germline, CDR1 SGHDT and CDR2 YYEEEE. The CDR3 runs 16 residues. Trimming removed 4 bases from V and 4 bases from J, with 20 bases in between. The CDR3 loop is CASSPETGLTLETQYF. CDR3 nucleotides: TGTGCCAGCAGCCCGGAGACGGGACTGACTCTAGAGACCCAGTACTTC. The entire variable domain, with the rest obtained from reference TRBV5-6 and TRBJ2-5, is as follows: DAGVTQSPTHLIKTRGQQVTLRCSPKSGHDTVSWYQQALGQGPQFIFQYYEEEERQRGNFPDRFSGHQFPNYSSELNVNALLLGDSALYLCASSPETGLTLETQYFGPGTRLLVL.

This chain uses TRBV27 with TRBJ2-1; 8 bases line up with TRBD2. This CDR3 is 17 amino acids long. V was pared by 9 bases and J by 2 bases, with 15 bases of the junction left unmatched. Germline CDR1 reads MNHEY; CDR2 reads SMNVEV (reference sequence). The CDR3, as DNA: TGTGCCAGTCGTCCTTATATAGCGGGAAAAACCTACAATGAGCAGTTCTTC. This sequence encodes CASRPYIAGKTYNEQFF.

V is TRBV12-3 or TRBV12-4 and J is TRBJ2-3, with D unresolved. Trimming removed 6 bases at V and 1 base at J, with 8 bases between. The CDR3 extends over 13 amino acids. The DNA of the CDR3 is TGTGCCAGCAGCCTAAGCGGCACAGATACGCAGTATTTT. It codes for CASSLSGTDTQYF.

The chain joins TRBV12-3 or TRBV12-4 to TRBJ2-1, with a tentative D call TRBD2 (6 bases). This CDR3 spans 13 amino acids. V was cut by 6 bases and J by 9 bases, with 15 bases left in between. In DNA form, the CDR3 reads TGTGCCAGCAGGACCACCGGTAGCGGTGAGCAGTTCTTC. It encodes CASRTTGSGEQFF.

The CDR3 bases are TGTGCCAGCAGCTTAGGACAGACACTCTCCTACGAGCAGTACTTC. This encodes CASSLGQTLSYEQYF. The V and J genes are TRBV7-2 and TRBJ2-7; tentative D call: TRBD1 (5 bases). Trimming cost V 1 base and J 0 bases, with 10 bases left between them. The CDR3 spans 15 residues. Germline loops: CDR1 SGHTA, CDR2 FQGNSA.

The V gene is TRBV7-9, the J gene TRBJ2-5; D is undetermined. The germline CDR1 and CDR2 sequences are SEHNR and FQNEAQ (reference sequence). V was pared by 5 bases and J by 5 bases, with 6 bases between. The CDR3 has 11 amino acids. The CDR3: CASSGLETQYF. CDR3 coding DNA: TGTGCCAGCAGCGGGCTGGAGACCCAGTACTTC.

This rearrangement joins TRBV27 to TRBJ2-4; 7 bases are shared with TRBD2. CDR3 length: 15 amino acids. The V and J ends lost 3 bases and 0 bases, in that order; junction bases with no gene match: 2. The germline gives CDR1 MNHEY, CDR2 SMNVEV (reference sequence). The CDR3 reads CASSLGGSAKNIQYF. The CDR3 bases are TGTGCCAGCAGTTTGGGGGGGTCAGCCAAAAACATTCAGTACTTC.

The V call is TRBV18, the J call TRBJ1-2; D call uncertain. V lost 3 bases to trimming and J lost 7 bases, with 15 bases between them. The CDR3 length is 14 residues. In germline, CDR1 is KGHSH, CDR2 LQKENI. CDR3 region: CASSPGKGRGGYTF. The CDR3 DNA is TGTGCCAGCTCACCCGGGAAGGGTCGAGGTGGCTACACCTTC. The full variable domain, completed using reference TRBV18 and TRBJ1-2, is NAGVMQNPRHLVRRRGQEARLRCSPMKGHSHVYWYRQLPEEGLKFMVYLQKENIIDESGMPKERFSAEFPKEGPSILRIQQVVRGDSAAYFCASSPGKGRGGYTFGSGTRLTVV.

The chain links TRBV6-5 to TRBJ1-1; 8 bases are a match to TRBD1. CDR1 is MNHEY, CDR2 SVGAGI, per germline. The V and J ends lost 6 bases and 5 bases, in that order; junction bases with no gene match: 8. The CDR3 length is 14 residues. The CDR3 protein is CASSGTGLLTEAFF. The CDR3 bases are TGTGCCAGCAGCGGGACAGGTCTTTTGACTGAAGCTTTCTTT.

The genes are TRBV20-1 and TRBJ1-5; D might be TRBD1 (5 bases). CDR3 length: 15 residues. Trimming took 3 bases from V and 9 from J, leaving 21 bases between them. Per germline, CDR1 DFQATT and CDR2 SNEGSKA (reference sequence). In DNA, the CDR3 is TGCAGTGCTAGTCCCCAGGGCGTACCAAAGCGGCCCCAGCATTTT. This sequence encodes CSASPQGVPKRPQHF.

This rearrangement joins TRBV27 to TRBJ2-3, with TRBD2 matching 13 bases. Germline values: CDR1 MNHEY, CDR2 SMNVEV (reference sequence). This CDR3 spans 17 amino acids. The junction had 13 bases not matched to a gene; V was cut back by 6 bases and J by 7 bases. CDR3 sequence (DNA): TGTGCCAGCAGCCAAGGGTGGACTAGCGGGAGAAAGAATACGCAGTATTTT. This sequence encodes CASSQGWTSGRKNTQYF.

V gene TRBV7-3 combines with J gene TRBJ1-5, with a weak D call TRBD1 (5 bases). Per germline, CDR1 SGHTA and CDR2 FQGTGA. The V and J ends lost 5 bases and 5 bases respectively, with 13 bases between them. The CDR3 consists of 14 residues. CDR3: CASSLGGWDQPQHF. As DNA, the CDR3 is TGTGCCAGCAGCCTCGGGGGGTGGGATCAGCCCCAGCATTTT.

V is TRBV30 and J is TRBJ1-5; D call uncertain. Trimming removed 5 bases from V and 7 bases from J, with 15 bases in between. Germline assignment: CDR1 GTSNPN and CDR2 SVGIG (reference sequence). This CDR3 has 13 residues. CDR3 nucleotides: TGTGCCTGGGGCCGTGGGAGCCGACAGCCCCAGCATTTT. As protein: CAWGRGSRQPQHF.

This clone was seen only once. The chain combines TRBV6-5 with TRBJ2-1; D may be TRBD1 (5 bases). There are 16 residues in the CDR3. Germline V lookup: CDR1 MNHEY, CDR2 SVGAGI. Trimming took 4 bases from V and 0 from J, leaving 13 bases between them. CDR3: CASSSGRVGSYNEQFF. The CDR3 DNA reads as TGTGCCAGCAGTTCCGGCAGGGTCGGCTCCTACAATGAGCAGTTCTTC.

CDR3 region: CASSRGLAGGYTGELFF. Here the CDR3 DNA reads TGTGCCAGCAGCCGGGGACTAGCGGGAGGATACACCGGGGAGCTGTTTTTT. The V call is TRBV5-4, the J call TRBJ2-2, with 15 nucleotides matching TRBD2. The J segment lost 3 bases and the V segment lost 4 bases, leaving 4 bases of the junction unmatched. CDR3 length: 17 residues. CDR1 is SGHNT and CDR2 is YYREEE in the germline V gene (reference sequence).

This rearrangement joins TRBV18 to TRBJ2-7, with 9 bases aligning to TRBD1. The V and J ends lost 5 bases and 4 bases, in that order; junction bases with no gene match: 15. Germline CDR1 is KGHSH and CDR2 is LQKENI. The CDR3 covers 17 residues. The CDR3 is CASSLGQGITWGYEQYF. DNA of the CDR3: TGTGCCAGCTCATTGGGACAGGGTATCACGTGGGGATACGAGCAGTACTTC.